This TCR beta chain was identified during a study of tumor-infiltrating lymphocytes in primary liver carcinoma. Synthesis of TCR beta cDNA was carried out from approximately 0.55 ug total RNA with a constant-region primer. Nested multiplex PCR, run for three rounds with slightly modified ARM-PCR, yielded TCR beta libraries. TRBV1-TRBV30 forward primers paired with a C-beta reverse primer drove the first two PCR rounds, about 9 cycles each. In TCRdb, the multiplex PCR reads were re-called with MiXCR into one record per CDR3 protein. This table has hundreds of thousands of distinct CDR3 sequences, 50% to 60% appearing once. The V gene lost 8 bases and the J gene lost 6 bases, with 19 bases spanning the gap. This CDR3 is built from 14 residues. Germline V gene lookup returns CDR1 MGHRA and CDR2 YSYEKL. Findings and caveats of the study: Against blood, tumors held a significantly higher top-250-clone fraction (p = 0.039).

Many counts were recorded for this clonotype. The target antigen is unknown. RNA was extracted from whole blood without cell sorting, alongside germline DNA. This TCR derives from a woman aged 25 to 39 with primary liver carcinoma and hepatitis B virus infection. The chain combines TRBV4-1 with TRBJ1-2, with a tentative D call TRBD1 (5 bases). Sample: peripheral blood. The CDR3 DNA follows: TGCGCCAGCCGGGAAGGGGCAGGGCAACATGGCTACACCTTC. This translates into CASREGAGQHGYTF.